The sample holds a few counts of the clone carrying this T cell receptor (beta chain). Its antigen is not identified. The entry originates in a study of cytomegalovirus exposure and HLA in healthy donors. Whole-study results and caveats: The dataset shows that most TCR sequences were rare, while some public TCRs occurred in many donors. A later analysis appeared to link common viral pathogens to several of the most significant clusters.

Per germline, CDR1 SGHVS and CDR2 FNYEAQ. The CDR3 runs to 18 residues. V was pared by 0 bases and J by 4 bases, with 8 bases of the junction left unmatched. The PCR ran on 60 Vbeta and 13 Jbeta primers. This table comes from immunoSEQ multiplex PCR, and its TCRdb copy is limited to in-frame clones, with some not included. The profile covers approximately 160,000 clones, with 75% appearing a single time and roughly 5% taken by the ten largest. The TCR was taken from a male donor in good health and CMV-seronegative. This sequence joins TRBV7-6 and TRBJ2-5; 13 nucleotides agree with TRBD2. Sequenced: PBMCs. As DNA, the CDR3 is TGTGCCAGCAGCTTAGCCCGTCGACTAGCGGGAGGTTTAGAGACCCAGTACTTC. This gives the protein CASSLARRLAGGLETQYF.